These 29 T cell receptor beta chains were all obtained from the same sample, sequenced in a study of CD4 and CD8 cells across lung adenocarcinoma regions. One entry per CDR3 protein results from TCRdb running MiXCR on the PCR reads. The table shows over 7,500 distinct CDR3 sequences, with roughly 50% occurring only once. Sequenced sample: CD8+ T cells from the margin of a lung tumor. Source of these receptors: a female donor with lung adenocarcinoma. The CD4 and CD8 labels of this study may be unreliable.

This clonotype was found many times. CDR3 sequence (DNA): TGTGCCAGCAGTCCCCGGGACAGCGGGGTACCCCTCCACTTT. Residues: CASSPRDSGVPLHF. The chain is built from TRBV6-1 and TRBJ1-6; 7 nucleotides align to TRBD1. Germline V gives CDR1 MNHNS, CDR2 SASEGT. Losses at the gene ends were 5 bases for V and 12 bases for J; bases not matched to a gene: 10. The CDR3 is made up of 14 amino acids.

The CDR3 DNA follows: TGCGCCAGCAGCCAAGATCGATTCGGGGGGCTCGAAGAGACCCAGTACTTC. This sequence encodes CASSQDRFGGLEETQYF. This chain links TRBV4-1 with TRBJ2-5; tentative D call: TRBD2 (7 bases). Germline lookup yields CDR1 MGHRA and CDR2 YSYEKL. The ends were cut back, 0 bases at V and 3 bases at J, with 17 bases in the middle. The CDR3 consists of 17 residues.

V usage is TRBV7-2 and J usage is TRBJ2-1; 8 bases agree with TRBD2. The last part of the DNA fits TRBJ2-7 better; the J call may be wrong. CDR3 length: 15 residues. Germline CDR1 and CDR2: SGHTA and FQGNSA. This CDR3 reads CASSQLWAGGYEQYF. The CDR3 region has the DNA TGTGCCAGCAGCCAGCTGTGGGCGGGGGGCTACGAGCAGTACTTC.

The chain is built from TRBV27 and TRBJ2-1; TRBD1 might be the D (6 bases). The end of the DNA is better explained by TRBJ2-7, so the J call may be wrong. CDR1 and CDR2 from the germline V gene are MNHEY and SMNVEV (reference sequence). There are 16 residues in the CDR3. Here the CDR3 DNA reads TGTGCCAGCAGTTTATCTTGGACAGATATCCCCTACGAGCAGTACTTC. The encoded protein is CASSLSWTDIPYEQYF.

This chain links TRBV6-1 with TRBJ2-1; 11 positions agree with TRBD2. Per the germline V gene, CDR1 is MNHNS and CDR2 is SASEGT. V lost 7 bases to trimming and J lost 8 bases; unmatched junction nucleotides: 10. The CDR3 runs to 15 residues. CDR3 bases: TGTGCCAGCAACATAGAGACTAGCGGGAACGATGAGCAGTTCTTC. Translated: CASNIETSGNDEQFF.

The chain combines TRBV12-3 or TRBV12-4 with TRBJ2-5, with D possibly TRBD1 on 6 matching bases. The CDR3 has 16 residues. Trimming took off 6 bases at V and 3 bases at J, with 20 bases between the two ends. Here the CDR3 reads CASRTSGTRGEETQYF. CDR3 in DNA: TGTGCCAGCAGAACTTCCGGGACACGGGGAGAAGAGACCCAGTACTTC.

CDR3 bases: TGTGCCAGCAGCCAGTGGACTAGCGGGACCAATGAGCAGTTCTTC. Translation: CASSQWTSGTNEQFF. This rearrangement joins TRBV3-1 to TRBJ2-1; 12 nucleotides align to TRBD2. Germline trimming cut 3 bases from V and 6 bases from J; bases unmatched to any gene: 3. The CDR3 is 15 amino acids. Germline V gene sequence: CDR1 LGHDT, CDR2 YNNKEL (reference sequence).

This clonotype is classed as large. This chain links TRBV27 with TRBJ2-1; the D is unclear. Deletions cut 5 bases from V and 7 bases from J, with 18 bases between. This CDR3 is 15 amino acids long. Germline loops: CDR1 MNHEY, CDR2 SMNVEV (reference sequence). CDR3 in DNA: TGTGCCAGCAGTGTCAGCAACCCAAAGGTAAATGAGCAGTTCTTC. This gives the protein CASSVSNPKVNEQFF.

CDR3: CASSESGDSPLHF. In DNA, the CDR3 is TGTGCCAGCAGTGAGTCGGGGGATTCACCCCTCCACTTT. The genes are TRBV6-4 and TRBJ1-6, with D perhaps TRBD1 (5 bases). The CDR3 has 13 amino acids. Germline values: CDR1 MRHNA, CDR2 SNTAGT. V was cut by 3 bases and J by 8 bases, with 8 bases left in between.

The chain carries TRBV6-1 and TRBJ1-5; D remains ambiguous. The CDR3 has 14 amino acids. Per germline, CDR1 MNHNS and CDR2 SASEGT. Trimming took off 0 bases at V and 7 bases at J, with 10 bases between the two ends. In DNA, the CDR3 is TGTGCCAGCAGTGAAGCACCCATTACGCAGCCCCAGCATTTT. Its translation is CASSEAPITQPQHF.

Notes on this clonotype: A read error may account for a junction end that differs from germline. The chain couples TRBV12-3 or TRBV12-4 to TRBJ2-3; a weak D match, TRBD1 (6 bases). CDR3 length equals 19 residues. CDR3 bases: TGTGCCAGCAGTCCCCGGGCCGGGGTCAGGGGCGCAAACCCAGATACCCAGTATTTC. It codes for CASSPRAGVRGANPDTQYF.

The chain couples TRBV10-1 to TRBJ2-7; D is possibly TRBD2 (5 bases). The germline V gene has CDR1 WNHNN and CDR2 SYGVQD (reference sequence). Trimming removed 8 bases at V and 4 bases at J, with 15 bases between. This CDR3 is built from 13 residues. CDR3 loop: CASRRRGLYEQYF. Written as DNA, the CDR3 is TGCGCCAGCCGGCGGAGAGGACTGTACGAGCAGTACTTC.

This clonotype has just one count. The chain employs TRBV10-1 and TRBJ2-1; D call uncertain. Germline V gives CDR1 WNHNN, CDR2 SYGVQD (reference sequence). CDR3 length equals 13 residues. Trimming removed 3 bases from V and 8 bases from J, with 11 bases in between. CDR3 region: CASSEGGRDEQFF. CDR3 nucleotides: TGCGCCAGCAGTGAAGGCGGACGGGATGAGCAGTTCTTC.

The V call is TRBV6-1, the J call TRBJ2-4; 15 nucleotides align to TRBD2. V shed 4 bases, J shed 9 bases, and the junction held 4 bases outside the gene matches. CDR3 length: 15 amino acids. Germline values: CDR1 MNHNS, CDR2 SASEGT. The DNA for the CDR3 is TGTGCCAGCAGTGCGGGACTAGCGGGAGGTGTCATTCAGTACTTC. This encodes CASSAGLAGGVIQYF.

By frequency in the sample, this clonotype is medium-sized. The chain uses TRBV6-1 and TRBJ2-1; 9 nucleotides line up with TRBD1. This CDR3 comprises 19 residues. V shed 6 bases and J 1 base; nucleotides not matched to a gene: 16. Germline CDR1 MNHNS, CDR2 SASEGT. CDR3 loop: CASRNRGRSGGSSYNEQFF. For the CDR3, the DNA is TGTGCCAGCAGAAACAGGGGGCGGTCGGGCGGATCTTCCTACAATGAGCAGTTCTTC.

The V and J genes are TRBV6-4 and TRBJ2-1, with a tentative D call TRBD2 (6 bases). The V gene lost 6 bases and the J gene lost 8 bases, with 23 bases spanning the gap. From germline, CDR1 is MRHNA and CDR2 SNTAGT. The CDR3 is 16 residues long. CDR3 region: CASSPSLDRGSHEQFF. CDR3 coding DNA: TGTGCCAGCAGCCCCTCTCTGGACCGGGGGTCCCATGAGCAGTTCTTC.

For this clonotype: A junction end diverges from the germline sequence, so it may reflect a read error. The J gene is TRBJ2-3, the V gene TRBV27; possible D gene TRBD2, 7 bases. Germline CDR1 and CDR2: MNHEY and SMNVEV (reference sequence). This CDR3 has 16 amino acids. CDR3 amino acids: CASSVGGAGAKNTQYF. As DNA, the CDR3 is TGTGCCAGCAGTGTGGGGGGGGCGGGAGCAAAAAATACGCAGTACTTT.

The rearrangement joins TRBV27 to TRBJ2-5; D gene uncertain. The germline CDR1 and CDR2 sequences are MNHEY and SMNVEV (reference sequence). This CDR3 spans 13 amino acids. The germline V and J ends were trimmed by 6 bases and 11 bases, with 19 bases remaining between them. The CDR3 here is CASRGCEEEIQYF. The DNA for the CDR3 is TGTGCCAGCAGAGGGTGTGAAGAAGAGATTCAGTACTTC.

This clonotype was observed a few times. The V gene is TRBV27, the J gene TRBJ2-2; D unclear. V lost 2 bases and J 5 bases, leaving 9 bases between the germline ends. The CDR3 covers 14 residues. Germline V gene sequence: CDR1 MNHEY, CDR2 SMNVEV (reference sequence). The CDR3 region is CASSLEVRTGELFF. The CDR3 DNA sequence: TGTGCCAGCAGTTTAGAAGTGAGGACCGGGGAGCTGTTTTTT.

The rearrangement links TRBV12-3 or TRBV12-4 to TRBJ2-5, with D perhaps being TRBD1 or TRBD2 (5 bases each). V shed 3 bases and J shed 0 bases, with 17 bases lying between them. The CDR3 length is 17 residues. CDR3 sequence (DNA): TGTGCCAGCAGTTTCGTGAGGGACCCTATGTACCAAGAGACCCAGTACTTC. This translates into CASSFVRDPMYQETQYF.

In regard to this clonotype: Because it lacks the conserved phenylalanine or tryptophan at the end, this CDR3 is likely a read error. Because the CDR3's place on the DNA is in doubt, the DNA is left out and the CDR3 is given as listed by TCRdb. This chain links TRBV27 with TRBJ2-5. CDR1 is MNHEY and CDR2 is SMNVEV in the germline V gene (reference sequence). The CDR3 is 13 amino acids long, termini counted. CDR3 region: CASSFVGQATQLS.

This chain uses TRBV27 with TRBJ2-1; 14 nucleotides agree with TRBD2. The CDR3 runs to 17 residues. Trimming at V came to 3 bases and at J to 9 bases, leaving 10 bases not matched to a gene. Germline lookup yields CDR1 MNHEY and CDR2 SMNVEV (reference sequence). Here the CDR3 reads CASSFERGTSGRGEQFF. CDR3 bases: TGTGCCAGCAGTTTCGAACGTGGGACTAGCGGGAGAGGTGAGCAGTTCTTC.

This chain joins TRBV6-1 and TRBJ2-3, with D possibly being TRBD2 (6 bases). The end of the DNA is better explained by TRBJ2-7, so the J call may be wrong. This CDR3 spans 16 amino acids. Looked up from germline, CDR1 is MNHNS and CDR2 is SASEGT. As DNA, the CDR3 is TGTGCCAGCAGTGCCACCGGGAGAAGTGACCAAGATACGCAGTACTTC. Encoded protein: CASSATGRSDQDTQYF.

The genes are TRBV6-1 and TRBJ2-7; no reliable D call. Germline lookup yields CDR1 MNHNS and CDR2 SASEGT. The V end lost 3 bases, the J end lost 0 bases, and 12 bases lay between the germline ends. This CDR3 contains 15 residues. CDR3 nucleotide sequence: TGTGCCAGCAGTGAGGCCGTATCCGACTCCTACGAGCAGTACTTC. Amino acids: CASSEAVSDSYEQYF.

Turning to this clonotype: This may stem from a read error, because a much larger clone lies one nucleotide away. The V call is TRBV27, the J call TRBJ2-1; unclear D gene. This CDR3 is 10 amino acids long. The V end lost 2 bases, the J end lost 13 bases, and 6 bases lay between the germline ends. CDR1 is MNHEY and CDR2 is SMNVEV in the germline V gene (reference sequence). The CDR3 nucleotides read TGTGCCAGCAGTTTAGAGACCCAGTTCTTC. As protein: CASSLETQFF.

This clonotype appeared a few times. V gene TRBV6-4 combines with J gene TRBJ2-3, with TRBD2 identical over 7 bases. The germline gives CDR1 MRHNA, CDR2 SNTAGT. The ends lost 3 bases at V and 2 bases at J; junction bases unmatched: 5. The CDR3 has 15 amino acids. Written as DNA, the CDR3 is TGTGCCAGCAGTGAGGCGGGAGACTCCACAGATACGCAGTATTTT. It is translated as CASSEAGDSTDTQYF.

V is TRBV12-3 or TRBV12-4 and J is TRBJ2-1, with D possibly being TRBD2 (5 bases). V gave up 4 bases and J gave up 9 bases, with 13 bases separating them. The CDR3 covers 13 residues. This CDR3 reads CASSSDPSSEQFF. CDR3 coding DNA: TGTGCCAGCAGTTCTGACCCTAGCAGTGAGCAGTTCTTC.

This clonotype was detected only once. The V call is TRBV18, the J call TRBJ2-1, with 12 bases that match TRBD2. CDR1 and CDR2 from the germline V gene are KGHSH and LQKENI. This CDR3 has 14 residues. V lost 6 bases and J lost 13; bases outside the gene matches: 10. CDR3 DNA: TGTGCCAGCTCCCCGACTAGCGGGAGAAGGGAACAGTTCTTC. Encoded protein: CASSPTSGRREQFF.

This clonotype came up a few times. This could be a read error, since a much larger clone is one nucleotide away. The V and J genes are TRBV27 and TRBJ2-5, with D tentatively TRBD1 (6 bases). V gave up 4 bases and J gave up 11 bases, with 20 bases separating them. CDR3 length: 14 residues. Germline V lookup: CDR1 MNHEY, CDR2 SMNVEV (reference sequence). CDR3 nucleotides: TGTGCCAGCAGTTGGGTAGGGGGTAGAAATGAGCAGTACTTC. Its protein product is CASSWVGGRNEQYF.